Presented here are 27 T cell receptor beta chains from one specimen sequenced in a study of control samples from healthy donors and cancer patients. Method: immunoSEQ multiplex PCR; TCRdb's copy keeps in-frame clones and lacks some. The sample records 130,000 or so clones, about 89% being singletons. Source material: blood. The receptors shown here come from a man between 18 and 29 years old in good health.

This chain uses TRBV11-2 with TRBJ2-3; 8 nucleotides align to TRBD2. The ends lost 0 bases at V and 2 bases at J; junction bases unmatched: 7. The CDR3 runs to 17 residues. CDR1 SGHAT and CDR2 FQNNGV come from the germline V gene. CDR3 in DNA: TGTGCCAGCAGCTTAGATCGGGGGGGGCCGATCACAGATACGCAGTATTTT. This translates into CASSLDRGGPITDTQYF. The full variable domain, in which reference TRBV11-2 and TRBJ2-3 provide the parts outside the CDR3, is EAGVAQSPRYKIIEKRQSVAFWCNPISGHATLYWYQQILGQGPKLLIQFQNNGVVDDSQLPKDRFSAERLKGVDSTLKIQPAKLEDSAVYLCASSLDRGGPITDTQYFGPGTRLTVL.

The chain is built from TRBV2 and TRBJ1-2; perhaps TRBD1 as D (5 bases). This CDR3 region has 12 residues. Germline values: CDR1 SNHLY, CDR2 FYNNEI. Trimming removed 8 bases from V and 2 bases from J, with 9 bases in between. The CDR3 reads CASWDGNYGYTF. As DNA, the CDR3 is TGTGCCAGCTGGGACGGGAACTATGGCTACACCTTC.

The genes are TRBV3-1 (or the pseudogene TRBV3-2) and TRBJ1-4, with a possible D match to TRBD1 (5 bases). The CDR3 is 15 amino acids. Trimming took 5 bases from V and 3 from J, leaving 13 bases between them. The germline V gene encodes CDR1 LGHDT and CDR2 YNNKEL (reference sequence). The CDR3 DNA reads TGTGCCAGCAGCGGCTCGGTAGGGGCTAATGAAAAACTGTTTTTT. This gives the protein CASSGSVGANEKLFF.

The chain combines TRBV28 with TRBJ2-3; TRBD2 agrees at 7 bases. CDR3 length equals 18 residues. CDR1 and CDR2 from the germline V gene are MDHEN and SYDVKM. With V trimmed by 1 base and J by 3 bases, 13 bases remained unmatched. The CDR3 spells CASSLSPGLGGLTDTQYF. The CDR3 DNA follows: TGTGCCAGCAGTTTATCTCCTGGCTTGGGGGGGTTAACAGATACGCAGTATTTT.

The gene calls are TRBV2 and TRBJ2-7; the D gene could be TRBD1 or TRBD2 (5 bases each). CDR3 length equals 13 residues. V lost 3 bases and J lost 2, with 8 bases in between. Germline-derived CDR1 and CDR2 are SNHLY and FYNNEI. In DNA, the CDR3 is TGTGCCAGCAGTGAGGGACCGACCTACGAGCAGTACTTC. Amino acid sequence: CASSEGPTYEQYF.

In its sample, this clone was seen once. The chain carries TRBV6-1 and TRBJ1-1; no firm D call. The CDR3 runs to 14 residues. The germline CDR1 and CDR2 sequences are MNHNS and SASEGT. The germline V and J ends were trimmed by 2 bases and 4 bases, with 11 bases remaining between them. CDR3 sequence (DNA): TGTGCCAGCAGTGAACAAGGGTGGGCCACTGAAGCTTTCTTT. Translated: CASSEQGWATEAFF.

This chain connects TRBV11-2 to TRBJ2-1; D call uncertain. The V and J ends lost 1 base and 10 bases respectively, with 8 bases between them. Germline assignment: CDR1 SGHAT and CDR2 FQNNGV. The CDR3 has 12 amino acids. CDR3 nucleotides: TGTGCCAGCAGCTTAGGCGCGGCAGAGCAGTTCTTC. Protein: CASSLGAAEQFF.

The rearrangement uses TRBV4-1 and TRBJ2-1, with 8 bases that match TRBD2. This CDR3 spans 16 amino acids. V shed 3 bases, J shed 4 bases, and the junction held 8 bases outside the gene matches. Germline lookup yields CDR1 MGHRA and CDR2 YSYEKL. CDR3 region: CASSHHSGDGYNEQFF. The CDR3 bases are TGCGCCAGCAGCCACCATAGCGGGGACGGATACAATGAGCAGTTCTTC.

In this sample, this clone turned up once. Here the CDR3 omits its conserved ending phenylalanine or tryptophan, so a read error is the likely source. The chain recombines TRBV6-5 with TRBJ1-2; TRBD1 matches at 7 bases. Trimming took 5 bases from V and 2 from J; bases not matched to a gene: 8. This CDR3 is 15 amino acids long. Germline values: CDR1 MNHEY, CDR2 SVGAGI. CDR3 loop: CASSREGASNYGYTL. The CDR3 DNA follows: TGTGCCAGCAGTAGGGAGGGGGCTTCAAACTATGGCTACACCCTC.

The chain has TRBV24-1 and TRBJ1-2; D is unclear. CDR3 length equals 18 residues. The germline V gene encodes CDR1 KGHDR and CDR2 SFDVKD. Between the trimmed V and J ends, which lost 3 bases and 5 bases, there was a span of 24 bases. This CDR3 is CATSDTSPVELGPYGYTF. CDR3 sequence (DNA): TGTGCCACCAGTGATACTTCCCCAGTGGAGTTGGGTCCTTATGGCTACACCTTC.

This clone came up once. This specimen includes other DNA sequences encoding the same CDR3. The CDR3 sequence: CASKGVGGANVLTF. The CDR3 nucleotides read TGTGCCAGCAAGGGGGTTGGGGGGGCCAACGTCCTGACTTTC. The J gene is TRBJ2-6, the V gene TRBV7-3, with D perhaps TRBD1 (6 bases). Germline V gene sequence: CDR1 SGHTA, CDR2 FQGTGA. The CDR3 consists of 14 residues. Trimming took off 7 bases at V and 4 bases at J, with 11 bases between the two ends.

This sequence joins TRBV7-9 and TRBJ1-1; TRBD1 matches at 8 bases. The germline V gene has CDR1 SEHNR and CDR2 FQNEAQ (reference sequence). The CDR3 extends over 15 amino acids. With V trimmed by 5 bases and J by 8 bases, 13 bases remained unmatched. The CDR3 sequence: CASSGPPGQELEAFF. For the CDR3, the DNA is TGTGCCAGCAGCGGGCCCCCGGGACAGGAGTTAGAAGCTTTCTTT.

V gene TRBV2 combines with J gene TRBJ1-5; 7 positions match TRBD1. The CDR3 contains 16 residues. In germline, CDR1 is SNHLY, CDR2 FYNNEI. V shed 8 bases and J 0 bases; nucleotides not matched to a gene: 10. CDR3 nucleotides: TGTGCCAGCGAGGGGGCGCCGACTTATAGCAATCAGCCCCAGCATTTT. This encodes CASEGAPTYSNQPQHF.

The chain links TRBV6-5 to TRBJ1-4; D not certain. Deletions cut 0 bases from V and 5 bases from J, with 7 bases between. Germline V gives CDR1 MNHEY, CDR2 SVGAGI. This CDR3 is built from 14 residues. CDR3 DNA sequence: TGTGCCAGCAGTTACTCGCCTGGGAATGAAAAACTGTTTTTT. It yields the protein CASSYSPGNEKLFF.

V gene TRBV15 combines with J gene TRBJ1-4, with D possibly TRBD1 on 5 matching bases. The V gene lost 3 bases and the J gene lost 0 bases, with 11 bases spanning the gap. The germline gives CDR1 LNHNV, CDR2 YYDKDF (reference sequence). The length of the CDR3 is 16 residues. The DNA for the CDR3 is TGTGCCACCAGCAGGCCCGGGGGGGCAACTAATGAAAAACTGTTTTTT. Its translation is CATSRPGGATNEKLFF.

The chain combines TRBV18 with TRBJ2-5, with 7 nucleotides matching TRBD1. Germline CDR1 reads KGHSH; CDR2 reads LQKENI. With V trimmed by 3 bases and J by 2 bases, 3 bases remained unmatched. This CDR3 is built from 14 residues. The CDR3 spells CASSPDRAQETQYF. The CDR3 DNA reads TGTGCCAGCTCACCTGACAGGGCACAAGAGACCCAGTACTTC.

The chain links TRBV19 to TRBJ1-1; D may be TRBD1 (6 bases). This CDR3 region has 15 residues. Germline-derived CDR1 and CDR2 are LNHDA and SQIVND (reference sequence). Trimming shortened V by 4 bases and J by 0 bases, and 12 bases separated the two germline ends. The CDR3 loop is CASSRMDRLNTEAFF. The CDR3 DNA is TGTGCCAGTAGTAGGATGGACAGACTGAACACTGAAGCTTTCTTT.

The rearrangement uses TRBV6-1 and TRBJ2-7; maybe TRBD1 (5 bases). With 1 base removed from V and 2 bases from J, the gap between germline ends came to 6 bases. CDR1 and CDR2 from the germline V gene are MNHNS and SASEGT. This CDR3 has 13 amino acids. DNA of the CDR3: TGTGCCAGCAGTGAAGGCAGGGCCTACGAGCAGTACTTC. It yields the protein CASSEGRAYEQYF.

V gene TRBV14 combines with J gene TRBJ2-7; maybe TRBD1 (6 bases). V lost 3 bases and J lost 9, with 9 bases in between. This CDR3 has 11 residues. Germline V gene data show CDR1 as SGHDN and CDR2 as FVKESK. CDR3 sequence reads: CASSQGAGQYF. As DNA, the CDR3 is TGTGCCAGCAGCCAGGGGGCTGGGCAGTACTTC.

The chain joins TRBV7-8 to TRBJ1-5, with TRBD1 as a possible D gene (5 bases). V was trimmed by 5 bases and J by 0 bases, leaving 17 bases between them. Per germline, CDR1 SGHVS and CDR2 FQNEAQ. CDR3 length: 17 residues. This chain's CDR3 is CASSATAGGDSNQPQHF. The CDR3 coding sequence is TGTGCCAGCAGCGCGACGGCAGGAGGGGATAGCAATCAGCCCCAGCATTTT. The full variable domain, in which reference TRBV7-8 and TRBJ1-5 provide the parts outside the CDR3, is GAGVSQSPRYKVAKRGQDVALRCDPISGHVSLFWYQQALGQGPEFLTYFQNEAQLDKSGLPSDRFFAERPEGSVSTLKIQRTQQEDSAVYLCASSATAGGDSNQPQHFGDGTRLSIL.

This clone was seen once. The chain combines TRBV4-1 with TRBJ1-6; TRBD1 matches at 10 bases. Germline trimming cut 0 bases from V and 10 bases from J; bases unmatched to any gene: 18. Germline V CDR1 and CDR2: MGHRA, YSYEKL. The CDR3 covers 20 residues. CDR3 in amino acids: CASSQDGGQGSHRGGSPLHF. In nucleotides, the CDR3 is TGCGCCAGCAGCCAAGATGGGGGACAGGGGAGCCATAGAGGGGGATCACCCCTCCACTTT.

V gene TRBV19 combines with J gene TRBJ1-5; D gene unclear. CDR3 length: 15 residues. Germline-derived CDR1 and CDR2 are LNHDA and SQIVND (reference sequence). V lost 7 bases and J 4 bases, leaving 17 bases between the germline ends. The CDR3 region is CASTYSLGGNQPQHF. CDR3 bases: TGTGCCAGTACCTATTCCCTAGGAGGGAATCAGCCCCAGCATTTT.

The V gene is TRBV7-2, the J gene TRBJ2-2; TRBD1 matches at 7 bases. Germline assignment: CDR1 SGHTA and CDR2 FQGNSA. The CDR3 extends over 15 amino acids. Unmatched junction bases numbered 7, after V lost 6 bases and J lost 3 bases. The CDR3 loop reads CASRPDRADTGELFF. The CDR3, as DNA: TGTGCCAGCAGACCCGACAGGGCAGACACCGGGGAGCTGTTTTTT.

CDR3 residues: CASSRSGQTNTEAFF. CDR3 coding DNA: TGCGCCAGCAGCCGCTCCGGACAGACGAACACTGAAGCTTTCTTT. This chain uses TRBV5-1 with TRBJ1-1; TRBD1 is a possible D gene (6 bases). CDR3 length: 15 amino acids. V was trimmed by 4 bases and J by 1 base, leaving 14 bases between them. CDR1 and CDR2 (germline): SGHRS, YFSETQ.

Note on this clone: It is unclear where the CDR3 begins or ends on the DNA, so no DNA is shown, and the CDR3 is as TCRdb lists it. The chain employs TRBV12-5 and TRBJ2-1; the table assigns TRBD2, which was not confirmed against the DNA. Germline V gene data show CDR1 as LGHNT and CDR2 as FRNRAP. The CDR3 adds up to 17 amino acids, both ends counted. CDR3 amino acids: CASLAPEQVAIGSLEFF.

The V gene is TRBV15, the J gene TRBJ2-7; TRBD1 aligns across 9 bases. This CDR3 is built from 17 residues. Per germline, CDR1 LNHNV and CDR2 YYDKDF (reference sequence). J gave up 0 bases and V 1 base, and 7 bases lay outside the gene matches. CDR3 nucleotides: TGTGCCACCAGCAGAGGGCAAGGGACAGGGTTCTCCTACGAGCAGTACTTC. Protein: CATSRGQGTGFSYEQYF.

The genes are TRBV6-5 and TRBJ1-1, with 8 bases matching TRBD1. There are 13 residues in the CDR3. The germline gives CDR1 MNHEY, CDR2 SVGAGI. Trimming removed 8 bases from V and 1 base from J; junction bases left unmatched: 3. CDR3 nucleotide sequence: TGTGCCAGCGGAGGACAGGGGAACACTGAAGCTTTCTTT. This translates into CASGGQGNTEAFF.